This entry describes one T cell receptor beta chain. The antigen is unknown. CDR1 and CDR2 from the germline V gene are WNHNN and SYGVQD (reference sequence). The V segment lost 5 bases and the J segment 2 bases; nucleotides outside the gene matches: 5. The CDR3 is 15 amino acids. This record belongs to a study of Ad26.COV2.S vaccination and SARS-CoV-2 variants. The study's findings and limits: Post-vaccination breadth of spike-specific CD8+ and CD4+ T cell responses was reportedly substantial. Spike-specific TCR breadth in vaccine recipients exceeded that seen in placebo recipients.

The repertoire was sequenced with immunoSEQ multiplex PCR; TCRdb's copy has only in-frame clones and lacks some. The sample consists of some 180,000 clones, about 83% of them appearing once. The starting material was peripheral blood, obtained after recovery from COVID-19. The origin of this receptor is a human donor who had recovered from COVID-19. The chain joins TRBV10-1 to TRBJ2-2; TRBD1 aligns across 7 bases. This CDR3 reads CASSWGTENTGELFF. As DNA, the CDR3 is TGCGCCAGCAGTTGGGGGACAGAAAACACCGGGGAGCTGTTTTTT.